This T cell receptor beta chain was documented in a study of post-analysis software for immune sequencing data. Study-wide points: TRBV segments more frequent in patients than in controls numbered about 5 and included TRBV5-6, TRBV5-1 and TRBV20-1.

Libraries were made from TCR beta cDNA, and they carried unique molecular identifiers. TCRdb re-called the PCR reads through MiXCR, storing one row per CDR3 protein. This sample carries about 460,000 distinct CDR3 sequences, over 35% of them seen once, and the ten largest clones take about 12%. This clonotype was counted between two and nine times. Its antigen is not identified. There are 14 residues in the CDR3. V dropped 0 bases and J dropped 4 bases, with 9 bases sitting between them. The V gene's germline CDR1 is SGHRS and CDR2 YFSETQ. The TCR originated in a girl aged 10-17 years with multiple sclerosis. The V gene is TRBV5-1, the J gene TRBJ2-3; D tentatively fits TRBD1 or TRBD2 (5 bases each). Sequences were obtained from blood. CDR3 nucleotides: TGCGCCAGCAGCTTGGAGGGGAGCGCAGATACGCAGTATTTT. This codes for CASSLEGSADTQYF.